These 17 T cell receptor beta chains came from one sample sequenced in a study of shared clonotypes between healthy human individuals. Measured with immunoSEQ multiplex PCR; TCRdb has only the in-frame clones, and not every one. The data hold 950,000 to 1,100,000 clones, with about 84% observed a single time. What was sequenced was memory CD4+ T cells from PBMCs. Subset noted: CD45RA-negative fraction. The receptors were sampled from a man aged 18 to 29 in good health. Some clones in this sample may be carry-over from other donors' samples.

In regard to this clone: Other DNA sequences from this sample encode an identical CDR3 as well. The chain employs TRBV6-1 and TRBJ2-3, with D hard to call. The V and J ends lost 1 base and 2 bases respectively, with 4 bases between them. The germline gives CDR1 MNHNS, CDR2 SASEGT. The CDR3 sequence is 13 residues long. The CDR3 sequence is CASSEVPTDTQYF. The CDR3 DNA is TGTGCCAGCAGTGAAGTTCCCACAGATACGCAGTATTTT.

This clone was picked up one time. The chain uses TRBV6-6 and TRBJ2-1; no clear D gene. CDR3 size: 14 residues. Germline V gene lookup returns CDR1 MNHNY and CDR2 SVGAGI (reference sequence). Deletions cut 1 base from V and 4 bases from J, with 8 bases between. DNA of the CDR3: TGTGCCAGCAGTTACTACGGCCTTTACAATGAGCAGTTCTTC. This gives the protein CASSYYGLYNEQFF.

This chain joins TRBV5-6 and TRBJ1-2; D not certain. There are 14 residues in the CDR3. The germline V gene has CDR1 SGHDT and CDR2 YYEEEE. V dropped 6 bases and J dropped 4 bases, with 16 bases sitting between them. CDR3 sequence: CASNQWAGIYGYTF. The CDR3, as DNA: TGTGCCAGCAACCAGTGGGCCGGTATCTATGGCTACACCTTC.

This clone was seen only once. DNA for the CDR3: TGTGCCAGCAGCGTAGGTGTAGGGCCCGGGAATACGCAGTATTTT. Its protein is CASSVGVGPGNTQYF. The gene calls are TRBV9 and TRBJ2-3, with D possibly TRBD2 on 5 matching bases. Per the germline V gene, CDR1 is SGDLS and CDR2 is YYNGEE. CDR3 size: 15 residues. The V gene lost 0 bases and the J gene lost 7 bases, with 15 bases spanning the gap.

The V gene is TRBV11-2, the J gene TRBJ2-5; D is unresolved. TRBJ2-7 matches the DNA end more closely, so the J call is doubtful. The length of the CDR3 is 14 residues. Germline V CDR1 and CDR2: SGHAT, FQNNGV. As DNA, the CDR3 is TGTGCCAGCAGCTTAATGGGCCAGAACTACGAGCAGTACTTC. Encoded protein: CASSLMGQNYEQYF.

CDR3: CASRPSRGTSSGYTF. CDR3 bases: TGTGCCAGCAGACCCTCCAGGGGGACTAGTAGTGGCTACACCTTC. The chain recombines TRBV28 with TRBJ1-2, with TRBD1 identical over 7 bases. From germline, CDR1 is MDHEN and CDR2 SYDVKM. With 6 bases clipped from V and 7 bases from J, the junction kept 14 bases outside the gene matches. The CDR3 spans 15 residues.

The V gene is TRBV27, the J gene TRBJ2-7, with no clear D. Germline-derived CDR1 and CDR2 are MNHEY and SMNVEV (reference sequence). Trimming stripped 6 bases from V and 2 bases from J, with 14 bases between. This CDR3 region has 14 residues. This CDR3 is CASSPDRNTYEQYF. The CDR3 DNA reads as TGTGCCAGCAGCCCGGACCGAAACACCTACGAGCAGTACTTC.

V usage is TRBV7-2 and J usage is TRBJ1-2, with D unclear. The germline CDR1 and CDR2 sequences are SGHTA and FQGNSA. Trimming pared 5 bases from V and 8 bases from J, leaving 15 bases between. CDR3 length: 13 amino acids. CDR3 residues: CASSLDGVGGYTF. The DNA of the CDR3 is TGTGCCAGCAGCCTCGACGGAGTGGGGGGCTACACCTTC.

V is TRBV9 and J is TRBJ2-3; TRBD2 matches 12 bases. V lost 2 bases and J lost 5; bases outside the gene matches: 9. Germline CDR1 is SGDLS and CDR2 is YYNGEE. The CDR3 is 17 amino acids. DNA of the CDR3: TGTGCCAGCAGCGTGGGGGCTAGCGGGAGGGCCTTAGATACGCAGTATTTT. Translated: CASSVGASGRALDTQYF.

The V and J genes are TRBV30 and TRBJ2-7; tentative D call: TRBD2 (5 bases). The CDR3 length is 13 residues. V was cut by 3 bases and J by 2 bases, with 11 bases left in between. Germline V gene data show CDR1 as GTSNPN and CDR2 as SVGIG (reference sequence). CDR3 sequence: CAWRKTGTYEQYF. The CDR3 DNA is TGTGCCTGGAGGAAGACGGGGACCTACGAGCAGTACTTC.

This chain connects TRBV6-1 to TRBJ1-2; D gene unclear. This CDR3 region has 13 residues. V dropped 8 bases and J dropped 2 bases, with 12 bases sitting between them. The germline V gene has CDR1 MNHNS and CDR2 SASEGT. DNA of the CDR3: TGTGCCAGCCAACGGGCTGGCAACTATGGCTACACCTTC. This translates into CASQRAGNYGYTF.

The CDR3 region is CASSPPGQRYEQYF. In DNA form, the CDR3 reads TGTGCCAGCAGTCCGCCGGGACAAAGATACGAGCAGTACTTC. The rearrangement uses TRBV28 and TRBJ2-7; a weak D match, TRBD1 (6 bases). V dropped 5 bases and J dropped 4 bases, with 15 bases sitting between them. This CDR3 contains 14 residues. Germline-derived CDR1 and CDR2 are MDHEN and SYDVKM.

This clone was seen at least ten times. This chain links TRBV18 with TRBJ2-1, with TRBD2 matching 14 bases. Trimming removed 4 bases from V and 0 bases from J; junction bases left unmatched: 8. Germline CDR1 KGHSH, CDR2 LQKENI. The CDR3 length is 19 residues. The CDR3 loop reads CASSRTGTSGSSSYNEQFF. CDR3 nucleotide sequence: TGTGCCAGCTCACGAACCGGGACTAGCGGGAGTAGCTCCTACAATGAGCAGTTCTTC. The full variable domain, rest sourced from reference TRBV18 and TRBJ2-1, is NAGVMQNPRHLVRRRGQEARLRCSPMKGHSHVYWYRQLPEEGLKFMVYLQKENIIDESGMPKERFSAEFPKEGPSILRIQQVVRGDSAAYFCASSRTGTSGSSSYNEQFFGPGTRLTVL.

V gene TRBV29-1 combines with J gene TRBJ2-1; TRBD2 might be the D (5 bases). V was clipped by 3 bases and J by 0 bases, with 18 bases between them. The germline V gene encodes CDR1 SQVTM and CDR2 ANQGSEA. CDR3 length equals 17 residues. CDR3 residues: CSVDSPDGGSSYNEQFF. CDR3 DNA: TGCAGCGTTGACTCACCGGACGGAGGTAGCTCCTACAATGAGCAGTTCTTC.

This clone was recorded a few times. Other nucleotide sequences in the sample specify the same CDR3. This chain uses TRBV28 with TRBJ2-7, with D hard to call. Germline loops: CDR1 MDHEN, CDR2 SYDVKM. This CDR3 comprises 14 residues. The V end was cut by 1 base, the J end by 0 bases, with 7 bases between. CDR3 residues: CASSLLASSYEQYF. The CDR3, as DNA: TGTGCCAGCAGTTTATTAGCAAGCTCCTACGAGCAGTACTTC.

The chain employs TRBV23-1 and TRBJ2-7; weak D call: TRBD1 (6 bases). TRBV23-1 is placed among ORFs of uncertain function. Trimming took 2 bases from V and 3 from J, leaving 20 bases between them. This CDR3 has 17 residues. The CDR3: CASSQNRGIGTNYEQYF. The CDR3 region has the DNA TGCGCCAGCAGTCAAAATAGGGGGATCGGGACAAACTACGAGCAGTACTTC.

The V call is TRBV6-5, the J call TRBJ1-2; D not resolved. The V and J ends lost 6 bases and 1 base respectively, with 9 bases between them. The CDR3 has 13 amino acids. Per the germline V gene, CDR1 is MNHEY and CDR2 is SVGAGI. The CDR3 sequence: CASRRLSNYGYTF. CDR3 bases: TGTGCCAGCAGGAGACTGAGTAACTATGGCTACACCTTC.